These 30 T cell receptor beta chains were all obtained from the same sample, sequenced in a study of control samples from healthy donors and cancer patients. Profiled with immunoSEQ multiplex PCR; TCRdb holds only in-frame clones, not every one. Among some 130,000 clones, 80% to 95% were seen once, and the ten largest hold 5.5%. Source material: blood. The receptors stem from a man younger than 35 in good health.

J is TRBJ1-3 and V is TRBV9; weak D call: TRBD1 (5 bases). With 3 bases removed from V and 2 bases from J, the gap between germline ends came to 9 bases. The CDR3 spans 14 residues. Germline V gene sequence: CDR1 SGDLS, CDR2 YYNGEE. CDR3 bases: TGTGCCAGCAGCGAGGGACCACCTGGAAACACCATATATTTT. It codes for CASSEGPPGNTIYF.

CDR3 region: CASSGDLYGYTF. DNA for the CDR3: TGCGCCAGCAGCGGCGACCTCTATGGCTACACCTTC. The chain uses TRBV5-1 and TRBJ1-2; D is uncertain. V lost 4 bases, J lost 4 bases, and 8 bases lay in between. CDR3 length: 12 amino acids. The germline gives CDR1 SGHRS, CDR2 YFSETQ.

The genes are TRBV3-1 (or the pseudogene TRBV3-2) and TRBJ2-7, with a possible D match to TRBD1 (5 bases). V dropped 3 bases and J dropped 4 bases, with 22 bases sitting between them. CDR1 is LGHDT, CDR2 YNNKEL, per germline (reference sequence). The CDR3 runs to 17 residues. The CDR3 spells CASSHAMDTRALYEQYF. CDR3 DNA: TGTGCCAGCAGCCACGCAATGGACACCCGGGCCCTTTACGAGCAGTACTTC.

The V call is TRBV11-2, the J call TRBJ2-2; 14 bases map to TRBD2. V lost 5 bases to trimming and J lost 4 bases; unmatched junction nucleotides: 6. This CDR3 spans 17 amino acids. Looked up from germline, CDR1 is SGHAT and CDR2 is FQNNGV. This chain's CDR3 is CASSRTSGGRVTGELFF. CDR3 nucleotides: TGTGCCAGCAGCCGGACTAGCGGGGGGAGGGTCACCGGGGAGCTGTTTTTT.

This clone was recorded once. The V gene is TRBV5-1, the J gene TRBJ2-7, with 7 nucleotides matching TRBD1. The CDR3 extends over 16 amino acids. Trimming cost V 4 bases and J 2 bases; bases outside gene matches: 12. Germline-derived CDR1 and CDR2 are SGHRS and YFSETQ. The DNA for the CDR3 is TGCGCCAGCAGCCGGACCCCCACAGGGGCACCCTACGAGCAGTACTTC. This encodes CASSRTPTGAPYEQYF.

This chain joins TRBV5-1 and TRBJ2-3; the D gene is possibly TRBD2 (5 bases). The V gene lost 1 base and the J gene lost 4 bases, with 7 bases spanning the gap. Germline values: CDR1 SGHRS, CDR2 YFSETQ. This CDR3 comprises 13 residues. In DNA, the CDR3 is TGCGCCAGCAGCTTGAGAGGGTCAGATACGCAGTATTTT. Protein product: CASSLRGSDTQYF.

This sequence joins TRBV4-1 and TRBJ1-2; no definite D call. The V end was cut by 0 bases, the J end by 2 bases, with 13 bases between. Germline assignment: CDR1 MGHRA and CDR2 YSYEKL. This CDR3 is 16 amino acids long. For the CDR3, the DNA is TGCGCCAGCAGCCAAGATCACACAAAGGCGAACTATGGCTACACCTTC. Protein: CASSQDHTKANYGYTF.

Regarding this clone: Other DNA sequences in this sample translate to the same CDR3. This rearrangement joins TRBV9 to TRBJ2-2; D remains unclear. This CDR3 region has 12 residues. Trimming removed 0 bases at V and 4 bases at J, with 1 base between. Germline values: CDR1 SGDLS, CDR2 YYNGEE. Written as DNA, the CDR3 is TGTGCCAGCAGCGTAGGCACCGGGGAGCTGTTTTTT. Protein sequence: CASSVGTGELFF. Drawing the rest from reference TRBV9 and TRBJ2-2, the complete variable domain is DSGVTQTPKHLITATGQRVTLRCSPRSGDLSVYWYQQSLDQGLQFLIQYYNGEERAKGNILERFSAQQFPDLHSELNLSSLELGDSALYFCASSVGTGELFFGEGSRLTVL.

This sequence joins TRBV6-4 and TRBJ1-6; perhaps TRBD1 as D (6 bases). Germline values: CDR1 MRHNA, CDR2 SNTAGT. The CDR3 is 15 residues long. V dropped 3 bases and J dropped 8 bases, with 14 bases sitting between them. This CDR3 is CASSENREGDSPLHF. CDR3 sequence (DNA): TGTGCCAGCAGTGAAAACAGGGAAGGAGATTCACCCCTCCACTTT.

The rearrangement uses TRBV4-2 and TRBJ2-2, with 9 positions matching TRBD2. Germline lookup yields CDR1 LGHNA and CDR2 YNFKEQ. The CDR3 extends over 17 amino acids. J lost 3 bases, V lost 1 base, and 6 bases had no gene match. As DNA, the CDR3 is TGTGCCAGCAGCCAAGTTCGGCGGGGGGGCGACACCGGGGAGCTGTTTTTT. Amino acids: CASSQVRRGGDTGELFF.

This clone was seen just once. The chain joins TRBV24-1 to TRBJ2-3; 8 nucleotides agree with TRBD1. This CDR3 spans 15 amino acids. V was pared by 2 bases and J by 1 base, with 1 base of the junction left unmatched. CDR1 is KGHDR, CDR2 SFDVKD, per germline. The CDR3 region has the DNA TGTGCCACCAGTGATTCAGGGGGCGGCACAGATACGCAGTATTTT. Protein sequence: CATSDSGGGTDTQYF.

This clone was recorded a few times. Here the CDR3 DNA reads TGCGCCAGCAGCCAAATTTCGCTAGCGGGGGCATACGAGCAGTACTTC. Amino acid sequence: CASSQISLAGAYEQYF. The chain carries TRBV4-1 and TRBJ2-7, with 10 bases aligning to TRBD2. Germline CDR1 reads MGHRA; CDR2 reads YSYEKL. With V trimmed by 2 bases and J by 4 bases, 8 bases remained unmatched. The CDR3 has 16 amino acids.

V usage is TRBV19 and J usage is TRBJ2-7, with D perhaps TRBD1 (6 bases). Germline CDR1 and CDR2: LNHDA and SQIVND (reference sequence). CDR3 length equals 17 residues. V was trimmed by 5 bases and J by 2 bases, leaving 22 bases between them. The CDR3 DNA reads TGTGCCAGTAGTGATGGTACCGGACAGAGGGATCCCTACGAGCAGTACTTC. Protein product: CASSDGTGQRDPYEQYF. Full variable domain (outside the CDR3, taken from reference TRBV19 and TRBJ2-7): DGGITQSPKYLFRKEGQNVTLSCEQNLNHDAMYWYRQDPGQGLRLIYYSQIVNDFQKGDIAEGYSVSREKKESFPLTVTSAQKNPTAFYLCASSDGTGQRDPYEQYFGPGTRLTVT.

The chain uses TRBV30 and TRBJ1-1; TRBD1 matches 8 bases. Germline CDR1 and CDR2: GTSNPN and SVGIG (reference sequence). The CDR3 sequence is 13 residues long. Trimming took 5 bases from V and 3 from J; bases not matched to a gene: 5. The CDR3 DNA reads TGTGCCTGGGGAAAGGGACAGGACACTGAAGCTTTCTTT. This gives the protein CAWGKGQDTEAFF.

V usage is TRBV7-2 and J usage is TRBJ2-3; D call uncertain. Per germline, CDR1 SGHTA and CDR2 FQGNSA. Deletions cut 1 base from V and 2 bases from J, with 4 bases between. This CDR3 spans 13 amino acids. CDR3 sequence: CASSLDNTDTQYF. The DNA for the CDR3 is TGTGCCAGCAGCTTAGATAACACAGATACGCAGTATTTT.

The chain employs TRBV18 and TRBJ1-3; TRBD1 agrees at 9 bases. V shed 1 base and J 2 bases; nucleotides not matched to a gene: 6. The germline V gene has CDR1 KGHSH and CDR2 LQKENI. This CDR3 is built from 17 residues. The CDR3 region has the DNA TGTGCCAGCTCACCACGGGGACAGGGAGTAGCTGGAAACACCATATATTTT. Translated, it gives CASSPRGQGVAGNTIYF.

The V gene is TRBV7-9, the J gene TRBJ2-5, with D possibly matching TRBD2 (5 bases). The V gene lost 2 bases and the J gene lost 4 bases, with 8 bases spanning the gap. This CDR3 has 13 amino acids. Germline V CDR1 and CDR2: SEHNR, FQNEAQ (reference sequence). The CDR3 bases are TGTGCCAGCAGCTTAAGCGCGGGAGAGACCCAGTACTTC. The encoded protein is CASSLSAGETQYF.

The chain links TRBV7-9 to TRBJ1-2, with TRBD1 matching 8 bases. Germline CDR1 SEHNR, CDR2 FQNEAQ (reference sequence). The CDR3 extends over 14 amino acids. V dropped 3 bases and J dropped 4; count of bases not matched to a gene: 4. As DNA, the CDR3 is TGTGCCAGCAGCTTTTCAGGGGGCGTCTATGGCTACACCTTC. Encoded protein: CASSFSGGVYGYTF.

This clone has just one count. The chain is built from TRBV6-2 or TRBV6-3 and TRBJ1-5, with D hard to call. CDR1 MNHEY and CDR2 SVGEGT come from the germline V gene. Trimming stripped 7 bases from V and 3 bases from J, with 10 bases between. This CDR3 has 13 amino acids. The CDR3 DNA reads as TGTGCCAGCACCCCAGGTTACAATCAGCCCCAGCATTTT. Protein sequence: CASTPGYNQPQHF.

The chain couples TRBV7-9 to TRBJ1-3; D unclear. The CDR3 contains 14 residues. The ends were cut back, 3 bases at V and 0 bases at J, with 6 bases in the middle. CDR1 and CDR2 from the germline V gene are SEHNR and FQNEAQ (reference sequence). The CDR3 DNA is TGTGCCAGCAGCTTCGAGAGCTCTGGAAACACCATATATTTT. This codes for CASSFESSGNTIYF.

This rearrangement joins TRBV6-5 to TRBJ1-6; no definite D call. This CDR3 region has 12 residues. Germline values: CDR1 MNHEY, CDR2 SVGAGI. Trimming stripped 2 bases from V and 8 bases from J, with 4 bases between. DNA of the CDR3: TGTGCCAGCAGTTACGGGGATTCACCCCTCCACTTT. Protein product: CASSYGDSPLHF.

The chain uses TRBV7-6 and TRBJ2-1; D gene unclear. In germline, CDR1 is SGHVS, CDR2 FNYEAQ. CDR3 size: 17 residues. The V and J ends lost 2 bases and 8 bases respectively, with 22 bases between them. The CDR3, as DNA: TGTGCCAGCAGCTTAATTTTCCGCGGCCCAAGCCCCGATGAGCAGTTCTTC. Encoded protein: CASSLIFRGPSPDEQFF.

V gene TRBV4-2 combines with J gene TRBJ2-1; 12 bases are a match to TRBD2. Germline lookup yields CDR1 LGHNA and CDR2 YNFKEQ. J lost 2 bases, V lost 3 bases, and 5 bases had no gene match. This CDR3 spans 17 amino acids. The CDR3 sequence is CASSHQRTSGTYNEQFF. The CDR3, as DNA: TGTGCCAGCAGCCACCAAAGGACTAGCGGGACCTACAATGAGCAGTTCTTC.

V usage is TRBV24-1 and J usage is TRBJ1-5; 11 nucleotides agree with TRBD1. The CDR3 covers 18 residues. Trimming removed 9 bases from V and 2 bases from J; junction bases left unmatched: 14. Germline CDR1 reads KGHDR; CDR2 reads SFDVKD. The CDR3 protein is CATLRDRGTSSGNQPQHF. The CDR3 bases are TGTGCCACCCTCCGGGACAGGGGGACGTCGAGTGGCAATCAGCCCCAGCATTTT.

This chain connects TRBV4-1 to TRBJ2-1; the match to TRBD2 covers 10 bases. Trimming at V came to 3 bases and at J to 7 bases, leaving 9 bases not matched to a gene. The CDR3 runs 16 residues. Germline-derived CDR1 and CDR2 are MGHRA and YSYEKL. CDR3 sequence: CASSHVSGGNANEQFF. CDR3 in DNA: TGCGCCAGCAGCCATGTTAGCGGGGGGAATGCAAATGAGCAGTTCTTC.

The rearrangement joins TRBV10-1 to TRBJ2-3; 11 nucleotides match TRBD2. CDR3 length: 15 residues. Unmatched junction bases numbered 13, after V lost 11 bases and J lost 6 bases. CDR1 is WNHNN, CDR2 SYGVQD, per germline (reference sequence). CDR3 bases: TGCGCCTCCCGGCAGGGACTAGCGGTGTTGGATACGCAGTATTTT. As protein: CASRQGLAVLDTQYF.

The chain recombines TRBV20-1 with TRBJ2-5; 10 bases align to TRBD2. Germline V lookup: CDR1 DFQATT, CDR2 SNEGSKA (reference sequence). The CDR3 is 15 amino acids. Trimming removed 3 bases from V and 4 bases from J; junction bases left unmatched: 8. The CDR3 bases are TGCAGTGCTAGTAACAGCGGGGGGGCGGGAGAGACCCAGTACTTC. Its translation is CSASNSGGAGETQYF.

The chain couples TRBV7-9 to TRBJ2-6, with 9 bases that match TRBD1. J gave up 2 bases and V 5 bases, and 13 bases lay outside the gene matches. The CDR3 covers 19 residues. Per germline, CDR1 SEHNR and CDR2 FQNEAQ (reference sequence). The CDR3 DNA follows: TGTGCCAGCAGCGCCCTCTCTCCGGGACAGGGTACTGGGGCCAACGTCCTGACTTTC. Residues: CASSALSPGQGTGANVLTF.

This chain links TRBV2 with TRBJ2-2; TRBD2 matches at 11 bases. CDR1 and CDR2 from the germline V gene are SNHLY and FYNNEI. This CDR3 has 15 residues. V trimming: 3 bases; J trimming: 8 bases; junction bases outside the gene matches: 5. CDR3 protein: CASSDSGGAAGELFF. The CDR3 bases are TGTGCCAGCAGTGATAGCGGGGGGGCCGCAGGGGAGCTGTTTTTT.

The chain's CDR3 is CATSRRDRGHTIYF. In DNA, the CDR3 is TGTGCCACCAGCAGAAGGGACAGGGGTCACACCATATATTTT. This chain connects TRBV15 to TRBJ1-3, with TRBD1 matching over 10 bases. The V segment lost 2 bases and the J segment 8 bases; nucleotides outside the gene matches: 3. There are 14 residues in the CDR3. Germline CDR1 and CDR2: LNHNV and YYDKDF (reference sequence).